Described below is a single T cell receptor beta chain sequence and its context. The target antigen is unknown. Original processing methods: Clinicopathological groups supplied CDR3 differences that were used to build a distant-metastasis classifier for papillary thyroid cancer. TCRdb redid the clone calls on the PCR reads using MiXCR. These V and J calls originate from TCRdb's pipeline instead of the authors' own analysis. This sample has 7,000 to 8,500 clones; around 33% occur once, and the top ten carry about a fifth. The sample is drawn from a study of metastatic and nonmetastatic thyroid tumors. Whole-study context: The authors compared repertoires across blood and tumor or nodule tissue from malignant and benign thyroid patients.

Study results and caveats: Benign nodules reportedly had significantly lower TCR beta diversity than malignant thyroid tumors in blood and tumor.

The entire patient cohort was treatment-naive prior to thyroid surgery. The clonotype originates from a female donor with papillary thyroid cancer or a benign thyroid nodule (not recorded which). Some clones in this sample may be carry-over from other donors' samples. The sample consisted of tumor tissue.

The CDR3 DNA reads TGCAGTGCTAGATCCAACAGGGACACTGAAGCTTTCTTT. Protein: CSARSNRDTEAFF. The V call is TRBV20-1, the J call TRBJ1-1, with a possible D match to TRBD1 (6 bases). The CDR3 covers 13 residues. CDR1 DFQATT and CDR2 SNEGSKA come from the germline V gene (reference sequence). The ends were cut back, 2 bases at V and 3 bases at J, with 10 bases in the middle.